The rows below give T cell receptor beta chains drawn from one sample of a study of blood T cell repertoires in COVID-19. Profiled with immunoSEQ multiplex PCR; TCRdb holds only in-frame clones, not every one. Among about 140,000 clones, over 80% were seen once, and the ten largest hold about 1.8%. The sequencing input was peripheral blood. The receptors come from a woman aged 45-65 years with acute or convalescent COVID-19. The CDR3 runs from the conserved cysteine through the conserved F or W. The D gene is left open where the match is weak. Clone size appears in some rows only: once, few, many, or a class for an expanded clone.

DNA	CDR3	V	J	size	D
TGTGCCAGTAGTAAGGGACAGCTGGGCACTGAAGCTTTCTTT	CASSKGQLGTEAFF	TRBV19	TRBJ1-1	-	TRBD1
TGCGCCAGCAGCCCGGACATGGCTGGAAACACCATATATTTT	CASSPDMAGNTIYF	TRBV5-1	TRBJ1-3	-	-
TGTGCCATCACCTCGGAGGGTAACTATGGCTACACCTTC	CAITSEGNYGYTF	TRBV10-3	TRBJ1-2	-	-
TGTGCCAGCAGACTCGGGATCTACGAGCAGTACTTC	CASRLGIYEQYF	TRBV12-3/TRBV12-4	TRBJ2-7	-	-
TGTGCCACCTTGAAGGGTGCCCGGACAGGATATGGCTACACCTTC	CATLKGARTGYGYTF	TRBV6-5	TRBJ1-2	once	TRBD1
TGTGCCAGCAGCGTAGGGGTAGCGGGAGGTAATGAGCAGTTCTTC	CASSVGVAGGNEQFF	TRBV9	TRBJ2-1	-	TRBD2
TGTGCCAGCAGCCCCTCCTCCTCCGGGGTTAACTATGGCTACACCTTC	CASSPSSSGVNYGYTF	TRBV4-2	TRBJ1-2	-	-
TGTGCCAGTAGTAACCCTATGGGGGCTGGGAGCACTGAAGCTTTCTTT	CASSNPMGAGSTEAFF	TRBV19	TRBJ1-1	few	-
TGCGCCAGCAACTCGGGACTAGCGGGACAAGAGACCCAGTACTTC	CASNSGLAGQETQYF	TRBV10-2	TRBJ2-5	once	TRBD2
TGTGCCTGGAGTTTCCTCGGAGCGGCGAACACCGGGGAGCTGTTTTTT	CAWSFLGAANTGELFF	TRBV30	TRBJ2-2	-	-
TGTGCCAGCAGCCATCCTCCTTGGCAGCGGGCCTCTAATGAGCAGTTCTTC	CASSHPPWQRASNEQFF	TRBV7-2	TRBJ2-1	-	-
TGTGCCACCAGTGAAGCGGGAAGAGGCACAGATACGCAGTATTTT	CATSEAGRGTDTQYF	TRBV24-1	TRBJ2-3	-	TRBD2
TGCGCCAGCAGTGGCGGGTACAATGAGCAGTTCTTC	CASSGGYNEQFF	TRBV10-1	TRBJ2-1	-	-
TGTGCCAGCAGTCCCCGGACAGAGCTTGGCTACACCTTC	CASSPRTELGYTF	TRBV12-3/TRBV12-4	TRBJ1-2	-	-
TGCAGCGTTGAAGAAGGGACAGGGTACAATCAGCCCCAGCATTTT	CSVEEGTGYNQPQHF	TRBV29-1	TRBJ1-5	-	TRBD1
TGTGCCAGCAGCCAAGTGACCGCGGGGCAAGAGACCCAGTACTTC	CASSQVTAGQETQYF	TRBV3-1/TRBV3-2	TRBJ2-5	-	-
TGTGCCAGCAGCCTACCCGGGACAGGCAATCAGCCCCAGCATTTT	CASSLPGTGNQPQHF	TRBV28	TRBJ1-5	-	TRBD1
TGTGCCTGGACCCGACAGGGCGAAGGCTACACCTTC	CAWTRQGEGYTF	TRBV30	TRBJ1-2	few	TRBD1
TGTGCCAGCAGCCAAGATCTCAGCGGGGGGGCCGGGTTTACGGATCAGTACTTC	CASSQDLSGGAGFTDQYF	TRBV3-1/TRBV3-2	TRBJ2-4	-	TRBD2
TGTGCCAGCAGCCCTGAAGGAGGGCCTGAAAAACTGTTTTTT	CASSPEGGPEKLFF	TRBV7-2	TRBJ1-4	once	-
TGTGCCAGCAGCGTAGATACTACCGGACAAGAGACCCAGTACTTC	CASSVDTTGQETQYF	TRBV9	TRBJ2-5	-	-
TGTGCCAGCAGCGTTGTGCACAGCTATGGCTACACCTTC	CASSVVHSYGYTF	TRBV9	TRBJ1-2	-	-
TGTGCCAGCAGTGAAAAGTTTGGGGGGGGTGAAAAACTGTTTTTT	CASSEKFGGGEKLFF	TRBV6-1	TRBJ1-4	-	-
TGTGCCAGCAGCTTAGATCGGGCTAGCGACAGCTCCTACAATGAGCAGTTCTTC	CASSLDRASDSSYNEQFF	TRBV11-2	TRBJ2-1	once	-
TGTGCCAGCAGTGGCGGGACAGGAATCTATTTT	CASSGGTGIYF	TRBV27	TRBJ2-3	-	TRBD1
TGCGCCAGCAGCTTGGCCTTGGCAGGGGGTACTGAAGCTTTCTTT	CASSLALAGGTEAFF	TRBV5-1	TRBJ1-1	-	TRBD1
TGCGCCACCAGGACAGGGGCCACGACTAATGAAAAACTGTTTTTT	CATRTGATTNEKLFF	TRBV5-1	TRBJ1-4	-	TRBD1
TGTGCCAGCAGTTACCAGGACAGGGGCACCCTCCACTTT	CASSYQDRGTLHF	TRBV6-5	TRBJ1-6	-	TRBD1
TGTGCCAGCAGTACCGGAACAGGGCGTCGAGAGACCCAGTACTTC	CASSTGTGRRETQYF	TRBV28	TRBJ2-5	-	-
TGCAGCGTTGATGTAACTAGCGAGTCTGTGCAGTTCTTC	CSVDVTSESVQFF	TRBV29-1	TRBJ2-1	-	TRBD2
TGTGCCAGCAGTCTAGGGACAGAAGCTTTCTTT	CASSLGTEAFF	TRBV6-2/TRBV6-3	TRBJ1-1	-	-
TGTGCCAGTAAAAGCCGGCAGGCCCCCTTTCTGGATTCACCCCTCCACTTT	CASKSRQAPFLDSPLHF	TRBV19	TRBJ1-6	-	-
TGTGCCAGCAGTCGAGTCGACATGAACACTGAAGCTTTCTTT	CASSRVDMNTEAFF	TRBV25-1	TRBJ1-1	once	-
TGTGCCAGCAGTTACTACGGCTCCTACGAGCAGTACTTC	CASSYYGSYEQYF	TRBV6-2/TRBV6-3	TRBJ2-7	once	-
TGTGCCACCAGCAGAGATCGGGTTACCGGAAACACCATATATTTT	CATSRDRVTGNTIYF	TRBV15	TRBJ1-3	-	-
TGTGCCAGCAGCTACGGGACAGCCGGATATAATTCACCCCTCCACTTT	CASSYGTAGYNSPLHF	TRBV3-1/TRBV3-2	TRBJ1-6	-	TRBD1
TGTGCCAGCAGCCCACAGGTGGGAACGGAGACCCAGTACTTC	CASSPQVGTETQYF	TRBV7-3	TRBJ2-5	-	-
TGTGCCAGCAGCCCGGACAGGCCAGGTGGAAACACCATATATTTT	CASSPDRPGGNTIYF	TRBV27	TRBJ1-3	once	TRBD1
TGTGCCATCAGTGGCGGGACAGGGAACACTGAAGCTTTCTTT	CAISGGTGNTEAFF	TRBV10-3	TRBJ1-1	-	TRBD1
TGTGCCAGCAGCTTACAGGGGTCCCGTGAAGCTTTCTTT	CASSLQGSREAFF	TRBV5-5	TRBJ1-1	-	TRBD1
TGTGCCAGCAGCGTTGAGGGGGCGAGAGGAAACACCATATATTTT	CASSVEGARGNTIYF	TRBV9	TRBJ1-3	-	TRBD1
TGTGCCAGCAGTGACCGGGACATGGGGACTAGCGGTCCCTACGAGCAGTACTTC	CASSDRDMGTSGPYEQYF	TRBV6-1	TRBJ2-7	-	TRBD2
TGTGCCAGCAGCCAGGTTCTACAGGGGGCCGGAAGCAATGAGCAGTTCTTC	CASSQVLQGAGSNEQFF	TRBV3-1/TRBV3-2	TRBJ2-1	-	TRBD1
TGCAGTGCTAATGACCAGGACACCGGGGAGCTGTTTTTT	CSANDQDTGELFF	TRBV20-1	TRBJ2-2	-	-
TGTGCCAGCAGCTTAGTCCCTTCCAATGAAAAACTGTTTTTT	CASSLVPSNEKLFF	TRBV11-2	TRBJ1-4	-	-
TGTGCCAGCAGAGGGGACACTGATAATTCACCCCTCCACTTT	CASRGDTDNSPLHF	TRBV14	TRBJ1-6	-	-
TGCGCCAGCAGCCAAGTACAGGGGGGGGGATACGAGCAGTACTTC	CASSQVQGGGYEQYF	TRBV4-1	TRBJ2-7	-	-
TGTGCCAGCAGCTCATACTTCAGCGGGAGGAATGAGCAGTTCTTC	CASSSYFSGRNEQFF	TRBV7-3	TRBJ2-1	-	TRBD2
TGTGCCAGCAGCGTCTCGAGCTCCGGGACAGGGGGCCGGGAGACCCAGTACTTC	CASSVSSSGTGGRETQYF	TRBV9	TRBJ2-5	once	TRBD1
TGTGCCAGCCAAGACAGGGGGAGCAATCAGCCCCAGCATTTT	CASQDRGSNQPQHF	TRBV5-6	TRBJ1-5	-	TRBD1
TGTGCTAGCAGCTTGGGAGGGACCCAACAAGAGACCCAGTACTTC	CASSLGGTQQETQYF	TRBV7-7	TRBJ2-5	few	TRBD2
TGTGCCAGCAGCCAACCGGACTATCAAGAGACCCAGTACTTC	CASSQPDYQETQYF	TRBV3-1/TRBV3-2	TRBJ2-5	once	-
TGTGCCAGCAGATCCGGGACTGTTGCCTACGAGCAGTACTTC	CASRSGTVAYEQYF	TRBV7-9	TRBJ2-7	-	-
TGTGCCAGCAGCGAAATTAGCGGGAGGGCGGCCAATGAGCAGTTCTTC	CASSEISGRAANEQFF	TRBV4-2	TRBJ2-1	-	TRBD2
TGTGCCAGTAGTATCAGGGACTGGGATTCACCCCTCCACTTT	CASSIRDWDSPLHF	TRBV19	TRBJ1-6	-	-
TGCGCCAGCAGCCAGACAGGGGACGGAAACACCATATATTTT	CASSQTGDGNTIYF	TRBV5-1	TRBJ1-3	-	TRBD1
TGCGCCAGCAGCCAACTGATGACTAGCGGGAGGGCCGGAGATACGCAGTATTTT	CASSQLMTSGRAGDTQYF	TRBV5-1	TRBJ2-3	-	TRBD2
TGTGCCAGCAGGCAGACTAGTGCTGAAGCTTTCTTT	CASRQTSAEAFF	TRBV12-3/TRBV12-4	TRBJ1-1	-	-